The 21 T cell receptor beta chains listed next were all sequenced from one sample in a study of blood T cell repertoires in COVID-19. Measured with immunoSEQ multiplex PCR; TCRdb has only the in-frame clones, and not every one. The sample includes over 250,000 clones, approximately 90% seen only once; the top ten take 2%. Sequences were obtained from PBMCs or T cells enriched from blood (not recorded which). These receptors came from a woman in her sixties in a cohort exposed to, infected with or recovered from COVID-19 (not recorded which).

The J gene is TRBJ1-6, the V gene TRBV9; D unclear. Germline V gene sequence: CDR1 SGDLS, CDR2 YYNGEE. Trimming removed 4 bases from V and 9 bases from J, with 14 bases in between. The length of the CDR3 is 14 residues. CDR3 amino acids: CASSIQSGSSPLHF. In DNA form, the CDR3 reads TGTGCCAGCAGCATACAATCGGGTTCTTCACCCCTCCACTTT.

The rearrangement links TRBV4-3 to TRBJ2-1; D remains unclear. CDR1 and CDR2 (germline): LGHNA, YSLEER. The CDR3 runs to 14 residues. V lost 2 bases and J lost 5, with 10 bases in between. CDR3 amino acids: CASSQIHNNNEQFF. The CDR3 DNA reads TGCGCCAGCAGCCAAATACACAATAACAATGAGCAGTTCTTC.

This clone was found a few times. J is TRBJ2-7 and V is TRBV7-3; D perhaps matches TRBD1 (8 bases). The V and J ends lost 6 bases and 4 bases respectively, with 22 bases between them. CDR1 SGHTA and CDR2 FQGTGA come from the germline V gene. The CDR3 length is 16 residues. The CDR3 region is CASRYTRQGRGYEQYF. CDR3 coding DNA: TGTGCCAGCAGGTACACTAGACAGGGGAGGGGGTACGAGCAGTACTTC. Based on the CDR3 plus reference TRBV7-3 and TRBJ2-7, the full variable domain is GAGVSQTPSNKVTEKGKYVELRCDPISGHTALYWYRQSLGQGPEFLIYFQGTGAADDSGLPNDRFFAVRPEGSVSTLKIQRTERGDSAVYLCASRYTRQGRGYEQYFGPGTRLTVT.

CDR3 residues: CASSRTGNSPLHF. The CDR3 DNA sequence: TGTGCCAGCAGTCGGACGGGGAATTCACCCCTCCACTTT. V gene TRBV12-3 or TRBV12-4 combines with J gene TRBJ1-6; no clear D. V lost 5 bases and J lost 7, with 9 bases in between. The CDR3 length is 13 residues.

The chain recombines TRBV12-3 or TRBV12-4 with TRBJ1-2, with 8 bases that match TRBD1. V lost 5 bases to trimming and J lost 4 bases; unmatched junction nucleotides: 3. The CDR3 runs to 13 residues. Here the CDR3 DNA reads TGTGCCAGCAGTACCGGGACAGGCTATGGCTACACCTTC. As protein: CASSTGTGYGYTF.

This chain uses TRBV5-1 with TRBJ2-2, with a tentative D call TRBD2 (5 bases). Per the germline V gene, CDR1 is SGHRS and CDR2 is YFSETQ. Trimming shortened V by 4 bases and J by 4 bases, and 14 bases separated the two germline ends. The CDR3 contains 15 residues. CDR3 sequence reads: CASSDLRAGTGELFF. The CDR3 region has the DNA TGCGCCAGCAGCGATCTGAGGGCCGGCACCGGGGAGCTGTTTTTT.

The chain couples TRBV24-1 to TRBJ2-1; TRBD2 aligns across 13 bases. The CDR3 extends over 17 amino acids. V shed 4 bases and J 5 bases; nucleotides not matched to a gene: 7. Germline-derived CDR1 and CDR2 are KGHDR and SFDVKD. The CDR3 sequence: CATSDPTSGRANNEQFF. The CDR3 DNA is TGTGCCACCAGTGACCCCACTAGCGGGAGGGCCAACAATGAGCAGTTCTTC.

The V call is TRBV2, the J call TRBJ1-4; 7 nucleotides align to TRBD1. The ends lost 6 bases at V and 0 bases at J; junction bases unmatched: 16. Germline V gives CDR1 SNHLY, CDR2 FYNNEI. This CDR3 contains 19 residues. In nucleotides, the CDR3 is TGTGCCAGCAGCACCTGGGACAGTGAAGTACCTGCAACTAATGAAAAACTGTTTTTT. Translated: CASSTWDSEVPATNEKLFF.

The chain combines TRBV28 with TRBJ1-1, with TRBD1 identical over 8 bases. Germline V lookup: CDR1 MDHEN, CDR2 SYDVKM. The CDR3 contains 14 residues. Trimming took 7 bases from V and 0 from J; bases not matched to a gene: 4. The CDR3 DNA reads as TGTGCCAGCATCGAGGACAGGGTGAACACTGAAGCTTTCTTT. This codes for CASIEDRVNTEAFF.

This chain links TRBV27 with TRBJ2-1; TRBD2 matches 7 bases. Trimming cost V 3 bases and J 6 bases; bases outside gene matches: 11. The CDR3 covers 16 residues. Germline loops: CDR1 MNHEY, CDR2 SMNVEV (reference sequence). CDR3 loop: CASSFFGGSGVNEQFF. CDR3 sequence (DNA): TGTGCCAGCAGTTTTTTCGGCGGGAGTGGCGTCAATGAGCAGTTCTTC.

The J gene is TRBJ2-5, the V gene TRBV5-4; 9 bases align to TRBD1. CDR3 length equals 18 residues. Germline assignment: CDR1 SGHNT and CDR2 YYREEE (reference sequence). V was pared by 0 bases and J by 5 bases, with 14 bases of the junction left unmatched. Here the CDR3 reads CASSLGIGGTGKSETQYF. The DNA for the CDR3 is TGTGCCAGCAGCTTGGGAATAGGCGGGACAGGGAAATCGGAGACCCAGTACTTC.

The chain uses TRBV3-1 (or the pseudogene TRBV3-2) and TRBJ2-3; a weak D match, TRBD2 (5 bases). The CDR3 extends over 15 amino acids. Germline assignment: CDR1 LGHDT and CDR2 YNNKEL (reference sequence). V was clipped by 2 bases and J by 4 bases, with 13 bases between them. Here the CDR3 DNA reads TGTGCCAGCAGCCAAAACCGTCGGGGAGCAGATACGCAGTATTTT. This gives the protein CASSQNRRGADTQYF.

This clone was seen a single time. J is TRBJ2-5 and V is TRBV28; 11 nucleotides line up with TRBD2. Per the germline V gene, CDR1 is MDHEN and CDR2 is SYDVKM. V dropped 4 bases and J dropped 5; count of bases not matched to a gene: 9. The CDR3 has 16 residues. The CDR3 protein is CASSSPGLAAYETQYF. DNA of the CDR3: TGTGCCAGCAGTTCACCGGGACTAGCGGCTTACGAGACCCAGTACTTC. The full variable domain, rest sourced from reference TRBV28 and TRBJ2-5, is DVKVTQSSRYLVKRTGEKVFLECVQDMDHENMFWYRQDPGLGLRLIYFSYDVKMKEKGDIPEGYSVSREKKERFSLILESASTNQTSMYLCASSSPGLAAYETQYFGPGTRLLVL.

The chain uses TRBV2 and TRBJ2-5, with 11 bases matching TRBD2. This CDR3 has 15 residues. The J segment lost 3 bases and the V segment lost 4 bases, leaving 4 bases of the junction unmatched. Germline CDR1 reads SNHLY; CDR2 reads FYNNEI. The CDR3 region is CASSGSGRAKETQYF. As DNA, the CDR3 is TGTGCCAGCAGTGGTAGCGGGAGGGCCAAAGAGACCCAGTACTTC.

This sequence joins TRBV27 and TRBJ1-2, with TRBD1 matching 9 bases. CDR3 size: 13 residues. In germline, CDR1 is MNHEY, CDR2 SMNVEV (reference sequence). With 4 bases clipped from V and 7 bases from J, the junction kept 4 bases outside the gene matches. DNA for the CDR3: TGTGCCAGCAGTTACGGGGACAGGGTTGGCTACACCTTC. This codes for CASSYGDRVGYTF.

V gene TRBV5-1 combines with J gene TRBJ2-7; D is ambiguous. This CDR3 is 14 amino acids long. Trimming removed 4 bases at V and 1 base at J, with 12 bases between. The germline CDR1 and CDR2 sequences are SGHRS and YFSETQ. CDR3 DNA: TGCGCCAGCAGCCCCTCATCGGGTTCCTACGAGCAGTACTTC. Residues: CASSPSSGSYEQYF. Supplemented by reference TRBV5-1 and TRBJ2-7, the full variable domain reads KAGVTQTPRYLIKTRGQQVTLSCSPISGHRSVSWYQQTPGQGLQFLFEYFSETQRNKGNFPGRFSGRQFSNSRSEMNVSTLELGDSALYLCASSPSSGSYEQYFGPGTRLTVT.

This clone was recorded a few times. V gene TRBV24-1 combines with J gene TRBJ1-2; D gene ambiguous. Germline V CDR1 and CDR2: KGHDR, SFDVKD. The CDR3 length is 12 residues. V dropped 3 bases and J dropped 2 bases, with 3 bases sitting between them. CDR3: CATSDRNYGYTF. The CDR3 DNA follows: TGTGCCACCAGTGATCGGAACTATGGCTACACCTTC.

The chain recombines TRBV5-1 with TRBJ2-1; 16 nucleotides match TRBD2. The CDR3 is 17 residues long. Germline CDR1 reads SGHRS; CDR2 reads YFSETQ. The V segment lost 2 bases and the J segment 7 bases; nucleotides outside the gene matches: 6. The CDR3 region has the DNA TGCGCCAGCAGCTTTTCCGGGACTAGCGGGAGGGTGAATGAGCAGTTCTTC. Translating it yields CASSFSGTSGRVNEQFF.

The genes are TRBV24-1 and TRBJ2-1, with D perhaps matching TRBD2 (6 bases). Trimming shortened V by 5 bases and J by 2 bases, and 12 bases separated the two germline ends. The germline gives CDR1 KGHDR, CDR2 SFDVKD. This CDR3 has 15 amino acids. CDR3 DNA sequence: TGTGCCACCAGTGTCCGGGACTCCACCTACAATGAGCAGTTCTTC. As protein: CATSVRDSTYNEQFF.

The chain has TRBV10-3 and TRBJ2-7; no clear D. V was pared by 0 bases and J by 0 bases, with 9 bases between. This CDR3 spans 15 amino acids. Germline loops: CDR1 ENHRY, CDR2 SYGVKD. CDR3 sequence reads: CAISESYGYSYEQYF. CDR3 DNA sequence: TGTGCCATCAGTGAGTCTTACGGGTACTCCTACGAGCAGTACTTC.

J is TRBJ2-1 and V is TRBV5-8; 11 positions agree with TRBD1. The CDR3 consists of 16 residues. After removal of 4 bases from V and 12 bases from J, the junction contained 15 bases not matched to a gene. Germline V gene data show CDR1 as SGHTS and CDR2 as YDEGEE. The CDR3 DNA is TGTGCCAGCAGCCCCTTATTAGGACAGGGGGCCTTGGGGCAGTTCTTC. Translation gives CASSPLLGQGALGQFF.